The 22 T cell receptor beta chains given below trace back to one sample, sequenced in a study of post-analysis software for immune sequencing data. Whole-study findings and limits: In patients, TRBV5-6, TRBV5-1 and TRBV20-1 belonged to roughly five TRBV segments found more frequently than in controls.

Unique molecular identifiers tagged the TCR beta cDNA libraries. TCRdb redid the calling of the PCR reads with MiXCR, one entry per CDR3 protein. The table records over 150,000 distinct CDR3 sequences, 25% to 35% of them present only once. Their recognized antigens are unknown. The sequencing input was blood. The receptors originated from a girl aged 5-17 years with multiple sclerosis.

In DNA, the CDR3 is TGCAGTGCTAGGGGGGTTAACTACAATGAGCAGTACTTC. Residues: CSARGVNYNEQYF. The J gene is TRBJ2-1, the V gene TRBV20-1, with D perhaps given as TRBD1 or TRBD2 (5 bases each). With the DNA end fitting TRBJ2-7 better, the J assignment may be wrong. The CDR3 is made up of 13 amino acids. CDR1 and CDR2 (germline): DFQATT, SNEGSKA (reference sequence).

This clonotype occurred a few times. The chain uses TRBV5-4 and TRBJ2-4; 9 bases align to TRBD2. With V trimmed by 7 bases and J by 7 bases, 18 bases remained unmatched. CDR1 is SGHNT, CDR2 YYREEE, per germline (reference sequence). The CDR3 extends over 17 amino acids. CDR3 region: CASGVISGSPTINIQYF. The DNA for the CDR3 is TGTGCCAGCGGCGTGATTAGCGGGAGCCCGACAATCAACATTCAGTACTTC.

This clonotype was seen ten or more times. This chain joins TRBV12-3 or TRBV12-4 and TRBJ2-7; 13 nucleotides agree with TRBD2. V lost 4 bases, J lost 4 bases, and 16 bases stayed unmatched. This CDR3 is 19 amino acids long. The CDR3 sequence: CASSSPTNGLAGVNYEQYF. In DNA, the CDR3 is TGTGCCAGCAGTTCCCCAACGAACGGACTAGCGGGAGTAAATTACGAGCAGTACTTC.

This clonotype showed up just once. With a much larger clone just one base away, this may be a read error. The chain employs TRBV4-2 and TRBJ2-1; D not certain. CDR3 length: 12 residues. The germline V gene has CDR1 LGHNA and CDR2 YNFKEQ. The CDR3 region has the DNA TGTGCCAGCGGCCAAGTCCCCCACGAGCAGTTCTTC. Translating gives CASGQVPHEQFF.

V and J are TRBV7-9 and TRBJ2-6; no definite D call. The germline V and J ends were trimmed by 1 base and 0 bases, with 16 bases remaining between them. The CDR3 length is 19 residues. Germline CDR1 reads SEHNR; CDR2 reads FQNEAQ (reference sequence). CDR3 protein: CASSLVLLRDNSGANVLTF. The DNA of the CDR3 is TGTGCCAGCAGCTTAGTACTATTGCGAGACAACTCTGGGGCCAACGTCCTGACTTTC.

V gene TRBV10-3 combines with J gene TRBJ2-2; D gene uncertain. Germline CDR1 and CDR2: ENHRY and SYGVKD. The CDR3 totals 14 residues. V lost 4 bases and J 1 base, leaving 7 bases between the germline ends. CDR3 DNA: TGTGCCATCAGTGTGGACGGGAACACCGGGGAGCTGTTTTTT. Its protein product is CAISVDGNTGELFF.

This clonotype was recorded at least ten times. The rearrangement joins TRBV7-3 to TRBJ2-3; D call uncertain. The CDR3 is made up of 13 amino acids. Germline assignment: CDR1 SGHTA and CDR2 FQGTGA. V lost 5 bases, J lost 5 bases, and 11 bases lay in between. CDR3 sequence (DNA): TGTGCCAGCAGCATTCAAACCTTAGATACGCAGTATTTT. This sequence encodes CASSIQTLDTQYF. Together with reference TRBV7-3 and TRBJ2-3, the CDR3 gives the full variable domain: GAGVSQTPSNKVTEKGKYVELRCDPISGHTALYWYRQSLGQGPEFLIYFQGTGAADDSGLPNDRFFAVRPEGSVSTLKIQRTERGDSAVYLCASSIQTLDTQYFGPGTRLTVL.

This clonotype was counted between two and nine times. A clone one base away is much larger, so this may be a read error. The chain employs TRBV12-3 or TRBV12-4 and TRBJ2-7, with 11 bases fitting TRBD1. V was pared by 6 bases and J by 3 bases, with 4 bases of the junction left unmatched. CDR3 size: 14 residues. CDR3: CASRTGTGGYEQYF. The CDR3 nucleotides are TGTGCCAGCAGGACCGGGACAGGGGGCTACGAGCAGTACTTC.

This clonotype has ten or more counts. The V and J genes are TRBV9 and TRBJ2-7; the D gene is possibly TRBD2 (5 bases). V lost 1 base and J lost 6, with 20 bases in between. The CDR3 length is 16 residues. In germline, CDR1 is SGDLS, CDR2 YYNGEE. The CDR3 protein is CASSVNPRVGESEQYF. The CDR3 DNA follows: TGTGCCAGCAGCGTAAACCCTAGAGTTGGGGAGAGCGAGCAGTACTTC.

This clonotype was picked up a small number of times. The chain has TRBV5-1 and TRBJ1-2; 9 bases match TRBD1. The CDR3 contains 15 residues. From germline, CDR1 is SGHRS and CDR2 YFSETQ. The trim removed 3 bases at V and 7 bases at J, leaving 10 bases unmatched. This CDR3 reads CASSSRQGVPIGYTF. The CDR3 coding sequence is TGCGCCAGCAGCTCCCGACAGGGGGTGCCTATTGGCTACACCTTC.

This clonotype was seen more than once but under ten times. A read error may account for a junction end that differs from germline. The rearrangement uses TRBV20-1 and TRBJ1-6; D is undetermined. The germline CDR1 and CDR2 sequences are DFQATT and SNEGSKA (reference sequence). The CDR3 covers 16 residues. The CDR3 sequence is CSAREARESRDSPPHF. Written as DNA, the CDR3 is TGCAGTGCTAGAGAGGCAAGGGAGTCACGGGATTCACCCCCCCACTTT.

The chain carries TRBV12-3 or TRBV12-4 and TRBJ2-1; 7 nucleotides match TRBD2. With 5 bases clipped from V and 4 bases from J, the junction kept 8 bases outside the gene matches. This CDR3 has 15 amino acids. The CDR3 sequence is CASSRISGRYNEQFF. CDR3 nucleotides: TGTGCCAGCAGTCGGATTAGCGGGCGTTACAATGAGCAGTTCTTC.

This clonotype was seen only a few times. The genes are TRBV6-5 and TRBJ1-4; no reliable D call. Trimming took off 0 bases at V and 16 bases at J, with 18 bases between the two ends. Germline V CDR1 and CDR2: MNHEY, SVGAGI. This CDR3 contains 14 residues. The CDR3 sequence is CASSYSFRDGEQFF. The CDR3 coding sequence is TGTGCCAGCAGTTACTCTTTCCGAGACGGCGAACAGTTTTTT.

This clonotype was detected ten times or more. This chain links TRBV6-5 with TRBJ2-6, with a possible D match to TRBD2 (5 bases). The CDR3 is 16 amino acids. Germline loops: CDR1 MNHEY, CDR2 SVGAGI. The germline V and J ends were trimmed by 7 bases and 0 bases, with 13 bases remaining between them. CDR3 loop: CASNGDPGSGANVLTF. CDR3 nucleotide sequence: TGTGCCAGCAACGGGGATCCAGGCTCTGGGGCCAACGTCCTGACTTTC.

The chain has TRBV29-1 and TRBJ1-2; unclear D gene. The germline V gene has CDR1 SQVTM and CDR2 ANQGSEA. Trimming cost V 4 bases and J 1 base, with 7 bases left between them. The CDR3 is 12 amino acids. The CDR3 spells CSVVSDNYGYTF. The CDR3 nucleotides read TGCAGCGTTGTGTCGGATAACTATGGCTACACCTTC.

The chain is built from TRBV28 and TRBJ1-2; D is unclear. V lost 5 bases, J lost 7 bases, and 17 bases lay in between. The germline CDR1 and CDR2 sequences are MDHEN and SYDVKM. The CDR3 runs 14 residues. The CDR3 loop reads CASSPLSTIRGYTF. As DNA, the CDR3 is TGTGCCAGCAGTCCTCTATCGACAATTCGTGGCTACACCTTC.

This clonotype was seen repeatedly, ten times or more. The gene calls are TRBV5-1 and TRBJ2-1; D possibly corresponds to TRBD1 (5 bases). The germline gives CDR1 SGHRS, CDR2 YFSETQ. V gave up 4 bases and J gave up 5 bases, with 13 bases separating them. The CDR3 runs 14 residues. DNA of the CDR3: TGCGCCAGCAGCCCACAGGCTGGTGACAATGAGCAGTTCTTC. This codes for CASSPQAGDNEQFF.

The chain links TRBV12-3 or TRBV12-4 to TRBJ2-7, with 8 bases aligning to TRBD2. The junction had 20 bases not matched to a gene; V was cut back by 6 bases and J by 10 bases. There are 16 residues in the CDR3. Written as DNA, the CDR3 is TGTGCCAGCAGCGGAGCGGGACTAGGGTCGGTTGGGACTCAGTACTTC. Its protein is CASSGAGLGSVGTQYF.

This clonotype was recorded many times. The gene calls are TRBV27 and TRBJ1-2; 7 positions agree with TRBD1. The V and J ends lost 8 bases and 5 bases, in that order; junction bases with no gene match: 17. This CDR3 has 16 amino acids. Germline-derived CDR1 and CDR2 are MNHEY and SMNVEV (reference sequence). The CDR3 sequence: CASSFYRDSIPYGYTF. The CDR3 nucleotides are TGTGCCAGCTCGTTTTATCGGGACAGTATCCCGTATGGCTACACCTTC.

The CDR3, as DNA: TGCAGCGTTGATGGGGCAGGGAAAACAAGCGATTACGAGCAGTACTTC. Its translation: CSVDGAGKTSDYEQYF. The chain uses TRBV29-1 and TRBJ2-5, with D possibly matching TRBD1 (5 bases). The J call may be wrong; the DNA end is better matched by TRBJ2-7. The CDR3 spans 16 residues. The germline CDR1 and CDR2 sequences are SQVTM and ANQGSEA.

The rearrangement joins TRBV20-1 to TRBJ2-7, with D possibly being TRBD2 (6 bases). Germline V CDR1 and CDR2: DFQATT, SNEGSKA (reference sequence). Trimming took off 0 bases at V and 10 bases at J, with 25 bases between the two ends. The CDR3 is 16 amino acids. CDR3 sequence reads: CSARDKGLGVFNEQYF. Here the CDR3 DNA reads TGCAGTGCTAGAGATAAGGGACTCGGTGTGTTCAATGAACAGTACTTC.

This clonotype has only a few counts. The chain couples TRBV3-1 to TRBJ1-1; 8 bases fit TRBD1. V was clipped by 6 bases and J by 3 bases; unmatched bases: 6. This CDR3 is built from 14 residues. Germline lookup yields CDR1 LGHDT and CDR2 YNNKEL (reference sequence). CDR3 nucleotide sequence: TGTGCCAGCAGTGACAGGGGATGGGACACTGAAGCTTTCTTT. Its translation: CASSDRGWDTEAFF.